This T cell receptor (beta chain) is from a study of naive and memory T cell subsets. Findings and limits, study-wide: Findings for naive and memory subsets could not be checked against ground truth. In naive cells, over 85% of TCR sequences were seen only once. Diversity fell and Gini index rose from naive through CM, EM, EMRA.

Two oligonucleotides, mixed equimolar, formed the beta constant-region primer covering TRBC1 and TRBC2. Four rounds of PCR amplified the ligated cDNA using nested alpha and beta constant-region primers plus SP2. MiXCR, run by TCRdb on the UMI-ligation and nested PCR reads, gives a single entry per CDR3 protein. The sample consists of roughly 130,000 distinct CDR3 sequences, about 36% of them appearing once. Germline-derived CDR1 and CDR2 are ENHRY and SYGVKD. CDR3 length: 14 residues. Deletions cut 6 bases from V and 1 base from J, with 12 bases between. This clonotype was counted only a few times. The antigen is unknown.

The TCR comes from a human donor in good health. Sample: central memory CD4+ T cells from blood. The chain is built from TRBV10-3 and TRBJ1-1; D is perhaps TRBD1 (6 bases). DNA for the CDR3: TGTGCCATCAGGGACAGCTCTGAGAACACTGAAGCTTTCTTT. Amino acid sequence: CAIRDSSENTEAFF.